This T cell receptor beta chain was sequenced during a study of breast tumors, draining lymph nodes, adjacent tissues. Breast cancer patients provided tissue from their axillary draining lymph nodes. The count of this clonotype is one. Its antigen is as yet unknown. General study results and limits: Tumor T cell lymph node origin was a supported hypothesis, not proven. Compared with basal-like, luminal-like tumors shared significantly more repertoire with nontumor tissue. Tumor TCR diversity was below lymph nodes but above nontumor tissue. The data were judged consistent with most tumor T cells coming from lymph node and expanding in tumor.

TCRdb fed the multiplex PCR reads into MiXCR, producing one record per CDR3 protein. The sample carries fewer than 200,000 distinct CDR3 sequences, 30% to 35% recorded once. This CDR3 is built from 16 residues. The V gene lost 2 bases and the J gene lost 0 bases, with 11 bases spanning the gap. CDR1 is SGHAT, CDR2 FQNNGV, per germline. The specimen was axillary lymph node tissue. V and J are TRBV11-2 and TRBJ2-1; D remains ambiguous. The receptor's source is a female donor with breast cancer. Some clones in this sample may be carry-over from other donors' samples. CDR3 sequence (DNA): TGTGCCAGCAGCTTATCCGACTGGAGCTCCTACAATGAGCAGTTCTTC. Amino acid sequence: CASSLSDWSSYNEQFF.